This T cell receptor (beta chain) emerged from a study of T cells in Graves' hyperthyroidism and ophthalmopathy. Germline V CDR1 and CDR2: SGHRS, YFSETQ. Trimming removed 4 bases at V and 0 bases at J, with 11 bases between. This CDR3 contains 15 residues. TCR beta CDR3 sequences were amplified from RNA transcripts. Initially, a first-round RT-PCR of the TCR CDR3 employed the HTBI primer set. From the multiplex PCR reads, TCRdb called clonotypes with MiXCR, one entry per CDR3 protein. The sample yields roughly 570,000 distinct CDR3 sequences, less than 20% seen once. Reasons for excluding patients were uncontrolled infection, other autoimmune disease, pregnancy or lactation.

The rearrangement links TRBV5-1 to TRBJ1-3; D not certain. Source material: blood. This clonotype originated in a woman aged 25 to 39 with Graves' hyperthyroidism. For the CDR3, the DNA is TGCGCCAGCAGCGACACCTTAATCTCTGGAAACACCATATATTTT. Protein product: CASSDTLISGNTIYF.